The sequence of this T cell receptor beta chain was determined in a study of identical twins. TCRdb reprocessed the 5' RACE reads with MiXCR, giving one entry per CDR3 protein. Of under 800,000 distinct CDR3 sequences in the sample, about 20% are singletons; the top ten hold more than 4%. This clonotype was seen repeatedly, ten times or more. Looked up from germline, CDR1 is SQVTM and CDR2 is ANQGSEA. V lost 4 bases, J lost 4 bases, and 9 bases stayed unmatched. This CDR3 has 14 residues. These data were also filed under a second study, of T cells expressing NK-cell markers.

The rearrangement joins TRBV29-1 to TRBJ2-5; the match to TRBD1 covers 7 bases. What was sequenced was PBMCs. This receptor was taken from a woman between 18 and 29 years old in good health. CDR3 in amino acids: CSVGTQGFGETQYF. For the CDR3, the DNA is TGCAGCGTTGGTACACAGGGGTTTGGAGAGACCCAGTACTTC. The complete variable domain, with remaining parts taken from reference TRBV29-1 and TRBJ2-5, reads SAVISQKPSRDICQRGTSLTIQCQVDSQVTMMFWYRQQPGQSLTLIATANQGSEATYESGFVIDKFPISRPNLTFSTLTVSNMSPEDSSIYLCSVGTQGFGETQYFGPGTRLLVL.